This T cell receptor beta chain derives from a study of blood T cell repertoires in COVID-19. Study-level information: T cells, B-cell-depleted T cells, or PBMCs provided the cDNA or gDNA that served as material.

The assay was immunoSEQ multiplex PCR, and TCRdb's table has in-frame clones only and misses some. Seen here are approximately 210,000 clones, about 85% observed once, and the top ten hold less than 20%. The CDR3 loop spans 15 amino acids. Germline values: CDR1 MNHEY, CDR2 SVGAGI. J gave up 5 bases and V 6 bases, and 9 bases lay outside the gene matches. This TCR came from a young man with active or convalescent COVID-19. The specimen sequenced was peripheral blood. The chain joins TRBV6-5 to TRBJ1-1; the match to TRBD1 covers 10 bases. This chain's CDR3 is CASSLLGDRGTEAFF. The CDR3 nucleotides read TGTGCCAGCAGCCTCCTCGGGGACAGGGGAACTGAAGCTTTCTTT.